This is a list of T cell receptor beta chains from one sample in a study of T cells in Graves' hyperthyroidism and ophthalmopathy. From the multiplex PCR reads, TCRdb called clonotypes with MiXCR, one entry per CDR3 protein. The table lists about 350,000 distinct CDR3 sequences, approximately 15% of them singletons. Source material: blood. The receptors derive from a woman aged 30 to 39 with Graves' hyperthyroidism. CDR3s include the opening cysteine and the closing phenylalanine or tryptophan. Each record gives: D gene, V gene, J gene, clone size, CDR3 protein, CDR3 DNA. The D gene is left open where the match is weak. The size field is filled for only some rows; it gives once, few, many or a size class.

D gene: .; V gene: TRBV28; J gene: TRBJ1-2; clone size: .; CDR3 protein: CASSSGHNYGYTF; CDR3 DNA: TGTGCCAGCAGCTCCGGACATAACTATGGCTACACCTTC
D gene: .; V gene: TRBV30; J gene: TRBJ2-4; clone size: many; CDR3 protein: CAGGRTKNIQYF; CDR3 DNA: TGTGCCGGCGGTCGGACCAAAAACATTCAGTACTTC
D gene: .; V gene: TRBV20-1; J gene: TRBJ1-4; clone size: .; CDR3 protein: CSAKKDSLNEKLFF; CDR3 DNA: TGCAGTGCTAAAAAGGACAGCCTAAATGAAAAACTGTTTTTT
D gene: .; V gene: TRBV7-2; J gene: TRBJ2-5; clone size: many; CDR3 protein: CASSLPFQGIGETQYF; CDR3 DNA: TGTGCCAGCAGCTTACCATTCCAGGGAATAGGAGAGACCCAGTACTTC
D gene: TRBD1; V gene: TRBV7-2; J gene: TRBJ2-3; clone size: many; CDR3 protein: CASRRDRATSDTQYF; CDR3 DNA: TGTGCCAGCAGGAGGGACAGGGCGACTTCAGATACGCAGTATTTT
D gene: .; V gene: TRBV29-1; J gene: TRBJ2-7; clone size: few; CDR3 protein: CSVVLRATPARYKQYF; CDR3 DNA: TGCAGCGTTGTACTGAGGGCTACCCCTGCTAGGTATAAGCAGTACTTC
D gene: TRBD1; V gene: TRBV6-4; J gene: TRBJ2-2; clone size: many; CDR3 protein: CASSPDIGTGPGELFF; CDR3 DNA: TGTGCCAGCAGTCCCGATATTGGGACAGGGCCCGGGGAGCTGTTTTTT
D gene: .; V gene: TRBV20-1; J gene: TRBJ1-5; clone size: .; CDR3 protein: CSASMGLTGDQPQHF; CDR3 DNA: TGCAGTGCTAGTATGGGTTTGACAGGAGATCAGCCCCAGCATTTT
D gene: TRBD2; V gene: TRBV6-1; J gene: TRBJ2-1; clone size: .; CDR3 protein: CASKNGRANEQFF; CDR3 DNA: TGTGCCAGCAAGAACGGGAGGGCTAATGAGCAGTTCTTC
D gene: .; V gene: TRBV7-9; J gene: TRBJ2-2; clone size: few; CDR3 protein: CASSLGTINTGELFF; CDR3 DNA: TGTGCCAGCAGCTTAGGGACAATAAACACCGGGGAGCTGTTTTTT
D gene: .; V gene: TRBV28; J gene: TRBJ2-3; clone size: many; CDR3 protein: CASSFSLRGTDTQYF; CDR3 DNA: TGTGCCAGCAGTTTTTCACTGAGGGGCACAGATACGCAGTATTTT
D gene: .; V gene: TRBV10-3; J gene: TRBJ2-1; clone size: .; CDR3 protein: CAARDVDNEQFF; CDR3 DNA: TGTGCCGCCAGGGACGTCGACAATGAGCAGTTCTTC
D gene: .; V gene: TRBV6-5; J gene: TRBJ1-2; clone size: .; CDR3 protein: CASSYQDLEGYTF; CDR3 DNA: TGTGCCAGCAGTTACCAGGATTTAGAAGGCTACACCTTC
D gene: .; V gene: TRBV15; J gene: TRBJ2-5; clone size: few; CDR3 protein: CATSREPVVGRQETQYF; CDR3 DNA: TGTGCCACCAGCAGAGAACCGGTTGTAGGGCGCCAAGAGACCCAGTACTTC
D gene: .; V gene: TRBV20-1; J gene: TRBJ2-1; clone size: many; CDR3 protein: CSAKGGWGKGHNEQFF; CDR3 DNA: TGCAGTGCTAAAGGGGGGTGGGGGAAAGGGCACAATGAGCAGTTCTTC
D gene: .; V gene: TRBV20-1; J gene: TRBJ1-2; clone size: many; CDR3 protein: CSARALDGANYGYTF; CDR3 DNA: TGCAGTGCTAGGGCTCTGGACGGAGCTAACTATGGCTACACCTTC
D gene: .; V gene: TRBV20-1; J gene: TRBJ2-1; clone size: many; CDR3 protein: CSARSPRGNEQFF; CDR3 DNA: TGCAGTGCTAGATCACCCAGGGGCAATGAGCAGTTCTTC
D gene: .; V gene: TRBV15; J gene: TRBJ1-5; clone size: many; CDR3 protein: CATSRSGLAGNQPQHF; CDR3 DNA: TGTGCCACCAGCAGATCGGGGCTGGCGGGCAATCAGCCCCAGCATTTT
D gene: .; V gene: TRBV6-1; J gene: TRBJ2-7; clone size: many; CDR3 protein: CASSPGREYEQYF; CDR3 DNA: TGTGCCAGCAGTCCCGGGCGGGAATACGAGCAGTACTTC
D gene: .; V gene: TRBV12-3/TRBV12-4; J gene: TRBJ1-2; clone size: many; CDR3 protein: CASSFFGDYGYTF; CDR3 DNA: TGTGCCAGCAGTTTTTTCGGGGACTATGGCTACACCTTC
D gene: .; V gene: TRBV30; J gene: TRBJ1-2; clone size: .; CDR3 protein: CAWSRELSYGYTF; CDR3 DNA: TGTGCCTGGAGCAGGGAGCTTAGCTATGGCTACACCTTC
D gene: .; V gene: TRBV20-1; J gene: TRBJ1-1; clone size: .; CDR3 protein: CSARPPSGSTEAFF; CDR3 DNA: TGCAGTGCTAGACCCCCATCAGGGAGCACTGAAGCTTTCTTT
D gene: .; V gene: TRBV7-2; J gene: TRBJ2-2; clone size: .; CDR3 protein: CASSQVGTPRDVLFF; CDR3 DNA: TGTGCCAGCAGCCAAGTCGGGACTCCACGCGATGTGCTGTTTTTT
D gene: .; V gene: TRBV28; J gene: TRBJ2-7; clone size: .; CDR3 protein: CASRGNSCEQYF; CDR3 DNA: TGTGCCAGCAGGGGAAACTCCTGCGAGCAGTACTTC
D gene: .; V gene: TRBV11-2; J gene: TRBJ2-7; clone size: many; CDR3 protein: CASSFGPVWEQYF; CDR3 DNA: TGTGCCAGCAGCTTCGGCCCGGTATGGGAGCAGTACTTC
D gene: TRBD1; V gene: TRBV7-9; J gene: TRBJ2-7; clone size: many; CDR3 protein: CASSSQGANEQYF; CDR3 DNA: TGTGCCAGCAGCAGCCAGGGGGCCAACGAGCAGTACTTC
D gene: .; V gene: TRBV5-1; J gene: TRBJ1-6; clone size: .; CDR3 protein: CASSFIGDPNSPLHF; CDR3 DNA: TGCGCCAGCAGCTTCATCGGGGACCCTAATTCACCCCTCCACTTT
D gene: .; V gene: TRBV7-2; J gene: TRBJ2-5; clone size: .; CDR3 protein: CASSFGPGLGEETQYF; CDR3 DNA: TGTGCCAGCAGCTTTGGGCCCGGTCTGGGGGAAGAGACCCAGTACTTC
D gene: TRBD2; V gene: TRBV27; J gene: TRBJ2-3; clone size: .; CDR3 protein: CASSFLPRRELEDTQYF; CDR3 DNA: TGTGCCAGCAGTTTCCTCCCCAGGCGGGAGCTTGAAGATACGCAGTATTTT
D gene: TRBD1; V gene: TRBV2; J gene: TRBJ2-7; clone size: many; CDR3 protein: CASSWGQGSSYEQYF; CDR3 DNA: TGTGCCAGCAGTTGGGGACAGGGCAGCTCCTACGAGCAGTACTTC
D gene: .; V gene: TRBV5-1; J gene: TRBJ1-2; clone size: .; CDR3 protein: CASSLEAAGNGYTF; CDR3 DNA: TGCGCCAGCAGCTTGGAGGCGGCGGGGAATGGCTACACCTTC
D gene: .; V gene: TRBV28; J gene: TRBJ2-3; clone size: many; CDR3 protein: CASSFIGLPTDTQYF; CDR3 DNA: TGTGCCAGCAGTTTTATCGGCCTACCTACAGATACGCAGTATTTT
D gene: .; V gene: TRBV6-1; J gene: TRBJ1-1; clone size: many; CDR3 protein: CASGLGTEAFF; CDR3 DNA: TGTGCCAGCGGACTGGGCACTGAAGCTTTCTTT
D gene: TRBD2; V gene: TRBV6-1; J gene: TRBJ2-1; clone size: many; CDR3 protein: CASLSSGAYNEQFF; CDR3 DNA: TGTGCCAGCCTTTCTAGCGGGGCCTACAATGAGCAGTTCTTC
D gene: TRBD1; V gene: TRBV2; J gene: TRBJ2-2; clone size: few; CDR3 protein: CASGGDRSTGELFF; CDR3 DNA: TGTGCCAGCGGTGGGGACAGGAGCACCGGGGAGCTGTTTTTT
D gene: .; V gene: TRBV29-1; J gene: TRBJ1-1; clone size: many; CDR3 protein: CSVEWNTEAFF; CDR3 DNA: TGCAGCGTGGAATGGAACACTGAAGCTTTCTTT
D gene: .; V gene: TRBV20-1; J gene: TRBJ1-2; clone size: few; CDR3 protein: CSGISPGEYGYTF; CDR3 DNA: TGCAGTGGGATAAGCCCAGGGGAGTATGGCTACACCTTC
D gene: .; V gene: TRBV20-1; J gene: TRBJ1-3; clone size: .; CDR3 protein: CSASMGEDTIYF; CDR3 DNA: TGCAGTGCCTCTATGGGGGAGGACACCATATATTTT
D gene: .; V gene: TRBV12-3/TRBV12-4; J gene: TRBJ2-5; clone size: many; CDR3 protein: CASSLGRWGRETQYF; CDR3 DNA: TGTGCCAGCAGTTTGGGTCGATGGGGGCGCGAGACCCAGTACTTC
D gene: .; V gene: TRBV15; J gene: TRBJ2-5; clone size: .; CDR3 protein: CATSRDGGYQETQYF; CDR3 DNA: TGTGCCACCAGCAGAGATGGGGGATATCAAGAGACCCAGTACTTC
D gene: .; V gene: TRBV28; J gene: TRBJ1-4; clone size: many; CDR3 protein: CASSGYMVDAEKLFF; CDR3 DNA: TGTGCCAGCAGTGGGTATATGGTGGACGCTGAAAAACTGTTTTTT
D gene: TRBD2; V gene: TRBV5-1; J gene: TRBJ2-3; clone size: .; CDR3 protein: CASSLLGLASMGTQYF; CDR3 DNA: TGCGCCAGCAGCTTGTTGGGACTAGCGTCGATGGGTACGCAGTATTTT
D gene: .; V gene: TRBV12-3/TRBV12-4; J gene: TRBJ1-6; clone size: many; CDR3 protein: CASRLTGTREITLHF; CDR3 DNA: TGTGCCAGCAGACTAACCGGGACACGGGAAATAACCCTCCACTTT
D gene: .; V gene: TRBV12-3/TRBV12-4; J gene: TRBJ2-5; clone size: many; CDR3 protein: CASSLTPVGQETQYF; CDR3 DNA: TGTGCCAGCAGTTTAACGCCGGTCGGCCAAGAGACCCAGTACTTC
D gene: .; V gene: TRBV6-1; J gene: TRBJ1-5; clone size: .; CDR3 protein: CASGFWRNQPQHF; CDR3 DNA: TGTGCCAGCGGGTTTTGGCGCAATCAGCCCCAGCATTTT
D gene: .; V gene: TRBV28; J gene: TRBJ2-1; clone size: many; CDR3 protein: CASSNRDPSKNEQFF; CDR3 DNA: TGTGCCAGCAGCAACCGGGACCCTAGCAAAAATGAGCAGTTCTTC
D gene: TRBD2; V gene: TRBV20-1; J gene: TRBJ2-1; clone size: many; CDR3 protein: CSAFYRASGIKYNEQFF; CDR3 DNA: TGCAGTGCTTTTTATCGGGCTAGCGGGATTAAGTACAATGAGCAGTTCTTC
D gene: .; V gene: TRBV7-9; J gene: TRBJ2-1; clone size: .; CDR3 protein: CAGGGPNEQFF; CDR3 DNA: TGTGCCGGAGGAGGGCCCAATGAGCAGTTCTTC